These 9 T cell receptor beta chains came from one sample sequenced in a study of control samples from healthy donors and cancer patients. Some clones are missing from TCRdb's copy, which holds only in-frame ones; the method was immunoSEQ multiplex PCR. The table includes 150,000 to 180,000 clones, around 96% detected once. The specimen was blood. These TCRs come from a middle-aged man in good health.

CDR3 DNA sequence: TGTGCCTGGAGCCCCCTGACCGGGGAGCTGTTTTTT. Protein: CAWSPLTGELFF. The chain employs TRBV30 and TRBJ2-2; no clear D. V was shortened by 3 bases and J by 5 bases, with 7 bases between the two germline ends. The CDR3 is made up of 12 amino acids. Per the germline V gene, CDR1 is GTSNPN and CDR2 is SVGIG (reference sequence).

The V and J genes are TRBV19 and TRBJ2-7; D may be TRBD2 (5 bases). CDR1 LNHDA and CDR2 SQIVND come from the germline V gene (reference sequence). V lost 2 bases, J lost 6 bases, and 11 bases lay in between. This CDR3 is 13 amino acids long. This CDR3 reads CASSILKGVEQYF. CDR3 DNA: TGTGCCAGTAGTATACTAAAGGGAGTCGAGCAGTACTTC.

The chain recombines TRBV5-5 with TRBJ1-2; no firm D call. Germline V gene data show CDR1 as SGHKS and CDR2 as YYEKEE (reference sequence). CDR3 length equals 15 residues. V lost 3 bases and J lost 1, with 13 bases in between. CDR3 nucleotide sequence: TGTGCCAGCAGCTCAAAGTCTACTCATAACTATGGCTACACCTTC. Protein sequence: CASSSKSTHNYGYTF.

This clone showed up just once. This chain connects TRBV19 to TRBJ1-2, with TRBD1 matching over 11 bases. CDR3 length: 15 amino acids. Looked up from germline, CDR1 is LNHDA and CDR2 is SQIVND (reference sequence). The junction had 3 bases not matched to a gene; V was cut back by 3 bases and J by 3 bases. In DNA form, the CDR3 reads TGTGCCAGTAGTATGCGGACAGGGGGCTACTATGGCTACACCTTC. Its translation is CASSMRTGGYYGYTF.

The rearrangement links TRBV28 to TRBJ1-2; no clear D gene. Germline CDR1 is MDHEN and CDR2 is SYDVKM. The CDR3 is 16 residues long. V was clipped by 4 bases and J by 2 bases, with 17 bases between them. The CDR3 DNA sequence: TGTGCCAGCAGTTCCCCCGGCATCCCACAAAACTATGGCTACACCTTC. Amino acid sequence: CASSSPGIPQNYGYTF.

The rearrangement uses TRBV2 and TRBJ1-1; D unresolved. V shed 8 bases and J shed 2 bases, with 12 bases lying between them. This CDR3 is built from 13 residues. Germline CDR1 SNHLY, CDR2 FYNNEI. The CDR3 DNA sequence: TGTGCCAGCGGAGAGGACTTTAACACTGAAGCTTTCTTT. Translation gives CASGEDFNTEAFF.

The V gene is TRBV10-3, the J gene TRBJ2-7, with TRBD1 identical over 8 bases. This CDR3 spans 13 amino acids. V shed 6 bases and J 6 bases; nucleotides not matched to a gene: 7. In germline, CDR1 is ENHRY, CDR2 SYGVKD. CDR3 DNA: TGTGCCATCAGGGGACAGGAAAGGGGCGAGCAGTACTTC. Residues: CAIRGQERGEQYF.

V is TRBV10-3 and J is TRBJ1-2; D is ambiguous. Germline lookup yields CDR1 ENHRY and CDR2 SYGVKD. V was cut by 3 bases and J by 5 bases, with 4 bases left in between. This CDR3 is built from 11 residues. The CDR3 spells CAISDVYGYTF. DNA of the CDR3: TGTGCCATCAGTGATGTTTATGGCTACACCTTC.

V gene TRBV9 combines with J gene TRBJ1-4; 8 nucleotides line up with TRBD1. V lost 0 bases to trimming and J lost 3 bases; unmatched junction nucleotides: 1. Germline V gene data show CDR1 as SGDLS and CDR2 as YYNGEE. This CDR3 comprises 15 residues. The DNA of the CDR3 is TGTGCCAGCAGCGTAGGGGGACAGGCTAATGAAAAACTGTTTTTT. Translating it yields CASSVGGQANEKLFF.